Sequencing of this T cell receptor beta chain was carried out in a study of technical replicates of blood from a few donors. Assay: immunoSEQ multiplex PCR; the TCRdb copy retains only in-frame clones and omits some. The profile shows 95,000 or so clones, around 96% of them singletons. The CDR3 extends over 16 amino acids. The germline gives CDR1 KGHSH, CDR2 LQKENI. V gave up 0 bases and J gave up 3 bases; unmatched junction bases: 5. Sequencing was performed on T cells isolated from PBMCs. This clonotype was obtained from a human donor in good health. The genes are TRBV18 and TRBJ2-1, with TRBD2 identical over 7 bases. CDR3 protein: CASSPPPAGIYNEQFF. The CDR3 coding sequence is TGTGCCAGCTCACCACCCCCAGCGGGGATCTACAATGAGCAGTTCTTC.